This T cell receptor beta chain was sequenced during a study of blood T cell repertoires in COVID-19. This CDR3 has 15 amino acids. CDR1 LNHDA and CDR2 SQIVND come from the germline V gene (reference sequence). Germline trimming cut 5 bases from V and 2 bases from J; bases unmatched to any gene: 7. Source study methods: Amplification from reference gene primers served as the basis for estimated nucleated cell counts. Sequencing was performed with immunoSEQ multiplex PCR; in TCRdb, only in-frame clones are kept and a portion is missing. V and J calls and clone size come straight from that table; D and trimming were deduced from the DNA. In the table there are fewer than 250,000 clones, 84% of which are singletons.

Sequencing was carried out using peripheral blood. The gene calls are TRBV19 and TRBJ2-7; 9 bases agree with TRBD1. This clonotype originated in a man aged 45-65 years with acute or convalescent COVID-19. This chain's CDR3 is CASSRGQGIAYEQYF. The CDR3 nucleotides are TGTGCCAGTAGTCGGGGACAGGGCATCGCCTACGAGCAGTACTTC.